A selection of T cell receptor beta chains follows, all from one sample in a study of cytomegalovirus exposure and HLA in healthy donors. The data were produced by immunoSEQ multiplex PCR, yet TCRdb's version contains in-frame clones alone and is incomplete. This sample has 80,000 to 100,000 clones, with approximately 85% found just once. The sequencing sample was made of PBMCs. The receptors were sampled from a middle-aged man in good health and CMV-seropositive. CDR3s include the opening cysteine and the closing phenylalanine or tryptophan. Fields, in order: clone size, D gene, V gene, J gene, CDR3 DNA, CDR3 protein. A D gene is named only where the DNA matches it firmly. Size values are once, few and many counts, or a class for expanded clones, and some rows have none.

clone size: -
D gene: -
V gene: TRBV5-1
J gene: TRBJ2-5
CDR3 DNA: TGCGCCAGCAGCTTGGTGTCGGAGCAAGAGACCCAGTACTTC
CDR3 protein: CASSLVSEQETQYF

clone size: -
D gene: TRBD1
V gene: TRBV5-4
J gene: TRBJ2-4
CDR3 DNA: TGTGCCAGCAGCATTGACAGGGGAAGCAAAAACATTCAGTACTTC
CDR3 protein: CASSIDRGSKNIQYF

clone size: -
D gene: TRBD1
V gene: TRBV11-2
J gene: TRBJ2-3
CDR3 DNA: TGTGCCAGCAGCTCTTCTAGAGGGGGCGCAGATACGCAGTATTTT
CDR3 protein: CASSSSRGGADTQYF

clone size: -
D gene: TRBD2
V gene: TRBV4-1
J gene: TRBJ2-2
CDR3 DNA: TGCGCCAGCAGCCAAGTCCGGCTAGCGGGAGGGCGGAGCACCGGGGAGCTGTTTTTT
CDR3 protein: CASSQVRLAGGRSTGELFF

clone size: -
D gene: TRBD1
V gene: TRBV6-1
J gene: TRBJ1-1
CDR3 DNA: TGTGCCAGCAGTGCGGACAGGGGGCGAACTGAAGCTTTCTTT
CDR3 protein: CASSADRGRTEAFF

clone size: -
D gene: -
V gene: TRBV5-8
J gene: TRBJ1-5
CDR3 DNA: TGTGCCAGCAGCTTGGATTTGGGGGCTTATCAGCCCCAGCATTTT
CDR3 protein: CASSLDLGAYQPQHF

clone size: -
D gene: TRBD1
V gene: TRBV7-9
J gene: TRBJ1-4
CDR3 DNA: TGTGCCAGCAGCGGCAGGGACAGGGGAAATGAAAAACTGTTTTTT
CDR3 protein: CASSGRDRGNEKLFF

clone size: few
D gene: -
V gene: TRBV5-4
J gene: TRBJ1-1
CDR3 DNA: TGTGCCAGCAGCTCAGGGGATTCTGAAGCTTTCTTT
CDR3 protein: CASSSGDSEAFF

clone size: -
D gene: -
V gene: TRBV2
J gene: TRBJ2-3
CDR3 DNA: TGTGCCAGCAGTAGCGCTCAAGGGGAAGATACGCAGTATTTT
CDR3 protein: CASSSAQGEDTQYF

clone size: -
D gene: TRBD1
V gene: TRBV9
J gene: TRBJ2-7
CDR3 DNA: TGTGCCAGCAGCCCAGGACAGGGGTCCGACGAGCAGTACTTC
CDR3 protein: CASSPGQGSDEQYF

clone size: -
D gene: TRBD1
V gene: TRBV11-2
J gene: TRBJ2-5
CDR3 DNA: TGTGCCAGCAGCCCCGACAGGGGTCGCGAGACCCAGTACTTC
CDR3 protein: CASSPDRGRETQYF

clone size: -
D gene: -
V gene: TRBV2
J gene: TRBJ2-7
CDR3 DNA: TGTGCCAGCAGGGAGGGGAGGTCGTTCTACGAGCAGTACTTC
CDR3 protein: CASREGRSFYEQYF

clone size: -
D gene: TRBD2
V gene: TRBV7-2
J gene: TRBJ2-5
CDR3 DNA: TGTGCCAGCAGCTTAACTAGCGGGACCAATGAGCAGTACTTC
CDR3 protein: CASSLTSGTNEQYF

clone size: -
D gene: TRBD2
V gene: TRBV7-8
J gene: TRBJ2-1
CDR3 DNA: TGTGCCAGCAGATTAGCAACTAGCGGGTTTTACAATGAGCAGTTCTTC
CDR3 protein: CASRLATSGFYNEQFF

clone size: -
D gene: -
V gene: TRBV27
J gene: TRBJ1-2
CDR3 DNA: TGTGCCGCGGGGGGGAGGGGGGCCCCCTATGGCTACACCTTC
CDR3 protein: CAAGGRGAPYGYTF

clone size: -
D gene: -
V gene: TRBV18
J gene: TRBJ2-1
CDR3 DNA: TGTGCCAGCTCACCAAGGGCTAGCGCCGACAATGAGCAGTTCTTC
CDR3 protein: CASSPRASADNEQFF

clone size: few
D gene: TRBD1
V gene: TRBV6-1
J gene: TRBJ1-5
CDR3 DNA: TGTGCCAGCAGTGAATCAACAGGGGCGGGGCAGCCCCAGCATTTT
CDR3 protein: CASSESTGAGQPQHF

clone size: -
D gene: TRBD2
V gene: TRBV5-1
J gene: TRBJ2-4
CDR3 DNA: TGCGCCAGCAGAGTGGGCCTAGCGGGGGGAGACATTCAGTACTTC
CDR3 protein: CASRVGLAGGDIQYF

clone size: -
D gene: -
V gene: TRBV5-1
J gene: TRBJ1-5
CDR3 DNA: TGCGCCAGCAGCTTGGACCCCAACCTACCACCCCAGCATTTT
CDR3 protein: CASSLDPNLPPQHF

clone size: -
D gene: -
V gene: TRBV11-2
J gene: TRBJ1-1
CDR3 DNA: TGTGCCAGCAGCTTGTCAGATCGGAGAACTGAAGCTTTCTTT
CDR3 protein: CASSLSDRRTEAFF

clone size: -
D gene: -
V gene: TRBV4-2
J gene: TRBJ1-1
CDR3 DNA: TGTGCCAGCAGCCACCTGGACAGGAACACTGAAGCTTTCTTT
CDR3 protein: CASSHLDRNTEAFF

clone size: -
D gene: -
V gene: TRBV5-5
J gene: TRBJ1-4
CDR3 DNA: TGTGCCAGCAGCGCGGGGCAAGCAACTAATGAAAAACTGTTTTTT
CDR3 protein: CASSAGQATNEKLFF

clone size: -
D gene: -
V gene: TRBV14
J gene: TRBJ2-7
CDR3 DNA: TGTGCCAGCAGTCCCGGGGGTAGCGGACCCATTGGGCAGTACTTC
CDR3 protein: CASSPGGSGPIGQYF

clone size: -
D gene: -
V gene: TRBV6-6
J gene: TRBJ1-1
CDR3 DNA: TGTGCCAGCAGCAAACAGGGCGACACTGAAGCTTTCTTT
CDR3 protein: CASSKQGDTEAFF

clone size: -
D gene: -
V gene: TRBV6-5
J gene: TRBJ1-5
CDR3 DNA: TGTGCCAGCAGACTCACGGGAGGCGATCAGCCCCAGCATTTT
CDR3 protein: CASRLTGGDQPQHF

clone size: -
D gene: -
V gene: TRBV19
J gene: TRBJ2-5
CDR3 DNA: TGTGCCAGTAGTATAGATTTGGCCCCTCAAGAGACCCAGTACTTC
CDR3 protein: CASSIDLAPQETQYF

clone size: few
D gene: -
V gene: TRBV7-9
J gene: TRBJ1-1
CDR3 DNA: TGTGCCAGCAGTCCTGGAGCGAACACTGAAGCTTTCTTT
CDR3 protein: CASSPGANTEAFF

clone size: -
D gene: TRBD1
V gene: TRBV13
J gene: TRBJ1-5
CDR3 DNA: TGTGCCAGCAGCTCCGGGACAGGGGGCTCTCAGCCCCAGCATTTT
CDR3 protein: CASSSGTGGSQPQHF

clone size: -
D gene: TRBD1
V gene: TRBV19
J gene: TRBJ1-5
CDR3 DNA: TGTGCCAGTAGTATATCACAGGGGGGAGGAAATCAGCCCCAGCATTTT
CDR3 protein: CASSISQGGGNQPQHF